This is a list of T cell receptor beta chains from one sample in a study of tumor-infiltrating lymphocytes in localized non-small cell lung cancer. This table comes from immunoSEQ multiplex PCR, and its TCRdb copy is limited to in-frame clones, with some not included. This table holds fewer than 8,000 clones, over 75% found once. The sample was lung tumor tissue. These receptors originate from a human donor with non-small cell lung cancer. Both conserved end residues are part of each CDR3. A D gene is named only where the DNA matches it firmly. A clone size is listed for some rows: how often the clone was seen (once, few, many), or a class if it is expanded.

TRBD1	TRBV30	TRBJ1-2	-	CAWSRTGEYGYTF	TGTGCCTGGAGTCGGACAGGAGAATATGGCTACACCTTC
-	TRBV29-1	TRBJ1-1	few	CSVRGSGEAFF	TGCAGCGTAAGGGGTTCTGGTGAAGCTTTCTTT
-	TRBV7-8	TRBJ1-5	-	CASRQDAGDQPQHF	TGTGCCAGCAGACAGGATGCGGGAGATCAGCCCCAGCATTTT
-	TRBV19	TRBJ1-5	-	CASSPRRDQPQHF	TGTGCCAGTAGTCCCCGGAGAGATCAGCCCCAGCATTTT
-	TRBV5-4	TRBJ2-3	-	CASSLDQGRTDTQYF	TGTGCCAGCAGCTTGGACCAGGGCCGAACAGATACGCAGTATTTT
-	TRBV5-1	TRBJ1-3	-	CASSPGSTGNTIYF	TGCGCCAGCAGCCCAGGGTCTACTGGAAACACCATATATTTT
-	TRBV9	TRBJ1-2	-	CASGESFNYGYTF	TGTGCCAGCGGGGAGTCCTTTAACTATGGCTACACCTTC
TRBD1	TRBV4-2	TRBJ2-2	few	CASSRVARGGGGELFF	TGTGCCAGCAGCAGGGTGGCACGAGGGGGCGGGGGGGAGCTGTTTTTT
TRBD2	TRBV11-2	TRBJ2-3	-	CASSPSGTTDTQYF	TGTGCCAGCAGCCCTAGCGGGACAACAGATACGCAGTATTTT
-	TRBV10-3	TRBJ1-5	-	CAISDLGINQPQHF	TGTGCCATCAGTGATCTGGGGATCAATCAGCCCCAGCATTTT
-	TRBV9	TRBJ2-6	-	CASSPSTGANVLTF	TGTGCCAGCAGCCCCTCGACCGGGGCCAACGTCCTGACTTTC
-	TRBV19	TRBJ2-6	few	CASSIRGSGANVLTF	TGTGCCAGTAGTATTAGGGGATCTGGGGCCAACGTCCTGACTTTC
-	TRBV5-6	TRBJ2-1	-	CASSPFGVGEQFF	TGTGCCAGCAGCCCCTTTGGCGTTGGAGAGCAGTTCTTC
-	TRBV27	TRBJ1-3	-	CASSSRSYGNTIYF	TGTGCCAGCAGTTCCAGAAGTTACGGAAACACCATATATTTT
-	TRBV30	TRBJ1-6	-	CAWSVRGTYNSPLHF	TGTGCCTGGAGTGTAAGGGGAACCTATAATTCACCCCTCCACTTT
-	TRBV5-4	TRBJ1-2	once	CASSLPSNYGYTF	TGTGCCAGCAGCTTGCCCTCTAACTATGGCTACACCTTC
-	TRBV2	TRBJ2-3	-	CASSELVGTDTQYF	TGTGCCAGCAGTGAATTGGTGGGCACAGATACGCAGTATTTT
TRBD1	TRBV19	TRBJ1-4	few	CASSSPSGTEFF	TGTGCCAGTAGTTCACCCTCCGGGACAGAGTTTTTT
TRBD1	TRBV9	TRBJ1-5	few	CASSVETGATNQPQHF	TGTGCCAGCAGCGTAGAAACAGGGGCCACGAATCAGCCCCAGCATTTT
-	TRBV7-8	TRBJ1-5	-	CASSLDPQGRRPQHF	TGTGCCAGCAGCTTAGACCCCCAGGGGCGGAGGCCCCAGCATTTT
-	TRBV2	TRBJ2-5	-	CASKEELQETQYF	TGTGCCAGCAAGGAGGAACTACAAGAGACCCAGTACTTC
-	TRBV18	TRBJ1-1	-	CASSPTWEGLASTEAFF	TGTGCCAGCTCACCTACTTGGGAGGGGCTCGCTTCCACTGAAGCTTTCTTT
-	TRBV2	TRBJ2-5	-	CASQRASETQYF	TGTGCCAGTCAAAGGGCCTCGGAGACCCAGTACTTC
-	TRBV20-1	TRBJ2-1	-	CSASVYNEQFF	TGCAGTGCTAGTGTCTACAATGAGCAGTTCTTC
-	TRBV11-2	TRBJ1-1	once	CASTSAGRANTEAFF	TGTGCCAGCACCTCTGCAGGGAGAGCGAACACTGAAGCTTTCTTT
-	TRBV5-1	TRBJ2-5	-	CASSLDGVETQYF	TGCGCCAGCAGCTTGGACGGCGTGGAGACCCAGTACTTC
TRBD2	TRBV4-2	TRBJ2-7	once	CASSTGTSGTYEQYF	TGTGCCAGCAGCACCGGGACTAGCGGTACCTACGAGCAGTACTTC
-	TRBV28	TRBJ2-7	-	CASTPQPSYEQYF	TGTGCCAGCACTCCCCAGCCATCCTACGAGCAGTACTTC
-	TRBV7-8	TRBJ2-7	-	CASSPWVEGRYEQYF	TGTGCCAGCAGCCCCTGGGTAGAGGGCCGCTACGAGCAGTACTTC
TRBD1	TRBV27	TRBJ1-5	-	CASSRDRAVNQPQHF	TGTGCCAGCAGTAGGGACAGGGCAGTGAATCAGCCCCAGCATTTT
-	TRBV11-3	TRBJ2-3	-	CASSSDTRTDTQYF	TGTGCCAGCAGCTCAGACACCCGCACAGATACGCAGTATTTT
-	TRBV9	TRBJ1-5	once	CASSLSGNLQPQHF	TGTGCCAGCAGCTTGTCAGGGAATTTGCAGCCCCAGCATTTT
-	TRBV11-2	TRBJ1-1	-	CASSSQGLNTEAFF	TGTGCCAGCAGCTCACAGGGTCTGAACACTGAAGCTTTCTTT
-	TRBV27	TRBJ2-2	-	CASSRPTGELFF	TGTGCCAGCAGCCGTCCCACCGGGGAGCTGTTTTTT
-	TRBV27	TRBJ2-7	-	CASSLSPPAGTYEQYF	TGTGCCAGCAGTTTATCCCCTCCGGCGGGTACCTACGAGCAGTACTTC
-	TRBV29-1	TRBJ2-3	-	CSVDGRGTDSTDTQYF	TGCAGCGTTGATGGAAGGGGAACAGACAGCACAGATACGCAGTATTTT